This T cell receptor beta chain was identified in a study of cytomegalovirus exposure and HLA in healthy donors. PCR primers comprised 60 Vbeta and 13 Jbeta primers. Here immunoSEQ multiplex PCR was the method, and the copy in TCRdb shows in-frame clones only, minus some. Of about 180,000 clones in the sample, approximately 80% were seen once. General study results and limits: TCR beta sequences numbering some 17,000 were associated with HLA alleles at 0.05 false discovery rate in a later analysis.

The CDR3 is 15 amino acids. Trimming took 0 bases from V and 2 from J; bases not matched to a gene: 2. Germline assignment: CDR1 SGDLS and CDR2 YYNGEE. As to this clone: Its antigen is unknown.

Material for sequencing was PBMCs. This receptor was obtained from a man aged 18 to 35 in good health and CMV-seronegative. This sequence joins TRBV9 and TRBJ1-5; 7 bases line up with TRBD1. The CDR3 reads CASSVGGTGNQPQHF. The CDR3 DNA follows: TGTGCCAGCAGCGTAGGGGGGACAGGCAATCAGCCCCAGCATTTT.